Presented here are 14 T cell receptor beta chains from one specimen sequenced in a study of monozygotic twins with inflammatory bowel disease. TCRdb reprocessed the 5' RACE reads and stores each CDR3 protein as one record, lacking DNA. The specimen's table records a few hundred thousand distinct CDR3 sequences. The material sequenced was blood. All receptors come from a human donor with ulcerative colitis or Crohn's disease, or a healthy co-twin of an affected twin (not recorded which).

The rearrangement links TRBV12-5 to TRBJ2-3. This CDR3 spans 14 amino acids. CDR1 is LGHNT, CDR2 FRNRAP, per germline. The CDR3 protein is CASGLGGYTDTQYF.

This chain joins TRBV7-2 and TRBJ2-1; the TCRdb call, TRBD1, lacks DNA for checking. This CDR3 has 14 amino acids. Germline CDR1 SGHTA, CDR2 FQGNSA. The CDR3 sequence: CASSLDAGGYEQFF.

The rearrangement joins TRBV25-1 to TRBJ2-3; TCRdb designates TRBD1, a call that cannot be tested without DNA. CDR3 length equals 15 residues. Germline CDR1 reads MGHDK; CDR2 reads SYGVNS. CDR3 residues: CASSGNGNRGGTQYF.

This chain uses TRBV7-8 with TRBJ1-6. The CDR3 sequence is 16 residues long. The germline V gene encodes CDR1 SGHVS and CDR2 FQNEAQ. This CDR3 is CASSLVAGTKNSPLHF.

The gene calls are TRBV28 and TRBJ1-2. The germline CDR1 and CDR2 sequences are MDHEN and SYDVKM. This CDR3 comprises 15 residues. The CDR3 loop reads CASSPHSNRGYGYTF.

The V call is TRBV7-9, the J call TRBJ2-3; TCRdb names TRBD2, which stays unverified in the absence of DNA. Per the germline V gene, CDR1 is SEHNR and CDR2 is FQNEAQ (reference sequence). This CDR3 contains 14 residues. The CDR3 region is CASSLVAGPDTQYF.

The chain uses TRBV7-2 and TRBJ1-3. This CDR3 has 12 amino acids. Looked up from germline, CDR1 is SGHTA and CDR2 is FQGNSA. The CDR3 region is CASSLVFDTIYF.

The chain links TRBV15 to TRBJ1-2. CDR1 and CDR2 from the germline V gene are LNHNV and YYDKDF (reference sequence). CDR3 length equals 16 residues. CDR3 protein: CATSRDHVDILYGYTF.

The gene calls are TRBV4-3 and TRBJ2-1. CDR3 length equals 14 residues. From germline, CDR1 is LGHNA and CDR2 YSLEER. CDR3 sequence reads: CASSQDISPNEQFF.

The V gene is TRBV15, the J gene TRBJ1-4. In germline, CDR1 is LNHNV, CDR2 YYDKDF (reference sequence). The CDR3 consists of 15 residues. This CDR3 is CATNNGPAGNEKLFF. Full variable domain (outside the CDR3, taken from reference TRBV15 and TRBJ1-4): DAMVIQNPRYQVTQFGKPVTLSCSQTLNHNVMYWYQQKSSQAPKLLFHYYDKDFNNEADTPDNFQSRRPNTSFCFLDIRSPGLGDTAMYLCATNNGPAGNEKLFFGSGTQLSVL.

The chain uses TRBV5-1 and TRBJ2-7; the TCRdb call, TRBD2, lacks DNA for checking. Germline loops: CDR1 SGHRS, CDR2 YFSETQ. The CDR3 consists of 15 residues. The CDR3 here is CASSSTLSGAYEQYF.

V is TRBV11-2 and J is TRBJ2-2; without DNA, the TCRdb call of TRBD1 cannot be checked. Germline lookup yields CDR1 SGHAT and CDR2 FQNNGV. The CDR3 is 16 amino acids. The CDR3 reads CASSSTGTGYKGELFF.

The chain is built from TRBV5-1 and TRBJ2-7; TCRdb picks TRBD2, but there is no DNA to check that call. This CDR3 spans 17 amino acids. Germline-derived CDR1 and CDR2 are SGHRS and YFSETQ. CDR3: CASSLFSGGKDSYEQYF.

The J gene is TRBJ1-5, the V gene TRBV7-2; TCRdb lists TRBD1, though no DNA is available to test this call. This CDR3 is built from 17 residues. CDR1 and CDR2 (germline): SGHTA, FQGNSA. This CDR3 reads CASSLARVAGVSNPQHF.